This is a list of T cell receptor beta chains from one sample in a study of blood T cell repertoires in COVID-19. Data came from immunoSEQ multiplex PCR; TCRdb stores just in-frame clones and leaves some out. The table lists some 320,000 clones, roughly nine tenths of them singletons. The sequencing input was PBMCs or T cells enriched from blood (not recorded which). The receptor source for this set is a woman in her twenties or thirties who had been exposed to COVID-19. The CDR3 runs from the conserved cysteine through the conserved F or W. D genes are given only for firm matches. Not every row has a clone size; where given, it reads once, few, many or a size class.

j_gene,d_gene,abundance,v_gene,CDR3nt,CDR3aa
TRBJ1-2,.,.,TRBV16,TGTGCCAGCAGCCAAGGCGGGGCTTGGGGCTACACCTTC,CASSQGGAWGYTF
TRBJ2-7,.,.,TRBV5-5,TGTGCCAGCAGCCCGTTCCTATCCTACGAGCAGTACTTC,CASSPFLSYEQYF
TRBJ2-4,.,.,TRBV3-1/TRBV3-2,TGTGCCAGCAGCCAGAGGCGGATTACGAACATTCAGTACTTC,CASSQRRITNIQYF
TRBJ2-7,.,.,TRBV27,TGTGCCAGCAGTTTAAAAGGGGGGGGCCCTTACGAGCAGTACTTC,CASSLKGGGPYEQYF
TRBJ1-1,.,.,TRBV27,TGTGCCAGCAGTTTATCACCAGGATTGAACACTGAAGCTTTCTTT,CASSLSPGLNTEAFF
TRBJ2-6,.,once,TRBV4-3,TGCGCCAGCAGCCAATCCGTCTCTGGGGCCAACGTCCTGACTTTC,CASSQSVSGANVLTF
TRBJ2-5,.,.,TRBV25-1,TGTGCCAGCAGTGAATATCTGGCAGGTGGGACCCAGTACTTC,CASSEYLAGGTQYF
TRBJ1-2,.,.,TRBV20-1,TGCAGTGCTATCGGGAAATATGGCTACACCTTC,CSAIGKYGYTF
TRBJ1-2,TRBD1,few,TRBV19,TGTGCCAGTAGTAACAGGGGAAGTTATGGCTACACCTTC,CASSNRGSYGYTF
TRBJ1-2,TRBD1,.,TRBV6-5,TGTGCCAGCAGGGGACAGGGGAACTATGGCTACACCTTC,CASRGQGNYGYTF
TRBJ1-2,.,.,TRBV9,TGTGCCAGCAGGGCCGGCAGCGCAATTATGACCTTC,CASRAGSAIMTF
TRBJ2-7,.,.,TRBV28,TGTGCCAGCACCGAGCCCATTTTACCCCACGAGCAGTACTTC,CASTEPILPHEQYF
TRBJ1-2,.,.,TRBV7-9,TGTGCCAGCAGCCTAGCCACACCGGGGGGGGGATATGGCTACACCTTC,CASSLATPGGGYGYTF
TRBJ2-5,TRBD2,.,TRBV29-1,TGCAGCGTAAGACTAGCTTCCTTAACCCAGTACTTC,CSVRLASLTQYF
TRBJ1-6,.,.,TRBV6-1,TGTGCCAGCAGTGAAGGTCGCTTCCCTCCCATTAGATCACCCCTCCACTTT,CASSEGRFPPIRSPLHF
TRBJ2-7,TRBD1,.,TRBV18,TGTGCCAGCTCACCTACGACAGGGCCCGGGGTGTACTTC,CASSPTTGPGVYF
TRBJ1-1,.,.,TRBV7-2,TGTGCCAGCAGCTTCCTCGGACTGGCGAACACTGAAGCTTTCTTT,CASSFLGLANTEAFF
TRBJ2-1,TRBD2,.,TRBV7-7,TGTGCCAGCAGCACGAACCCGGGACTAGCGGGTGGTGAGCAGTTCTTC,CASSTNPGLAGGEQFF
TRBJ2-7,TRBD2,.,TRBV2,TGTGCCAGTCAAGCGGGAGGGGGCGAGCAGTACTTC,CASQAGGGEQYF
TRBJ1-2,.,.,TRBV2,TGTGCCAGCAGTGATTTTAGACAGGTCGAAGGTGGCTACACCTTC,CASSDFRQVEGGYTF
TRBJ1-2,TRBD1,once,TRBV24-1,TGTGCCACCAGTGATCCCCTCTTGACAGGGAAACATGGCTACACCTTC,CATSDPLLTGKHGYTF
TRBJ2-2,.,.,TRBV16,TGTGCCAGCAGCCCGAACCCTCAGGGCCACCGGGAGCTGTTTTTT,CASSPNPQGHRELFF
TRBJ2-3,.,.,TRBV10-3,TGTGCCATCAGTGAGTCTAAGCGGGTTATCACAGATACGCAGTATTTT,CAISESKRVITDTQYF
TRBJ2-3,TRBD1,.,TRBV19,TGTGCCAGTAGTATGGGACAGACGAGCACAGATACGCAGTATTTT,CASSMGQTSTDTQYF
TRBJ1-2,TRBD1,.,TRBV4-1,TGCGCCAGCAGCGAAACAGGGGCCCAAACTGGGTTTGGCTACACCTTC,CASSETGAQTGFGYTF
TRBJ1-4,.,.,TRBV5-1,TGCGCCAGCTCGGGCGGCAGGGGTGGTGAAAAACTGTTTTTT,CASSGGRGGEKLFF
TRBJ2-2,.,once,TRBV20-1,TGCAGTGCTAGTAGTTTAGGACATCCGAACACCGGGGAGCTGTTTTTT,CSASSLGHPNTGELFF
TRBJ2-3,TRBD1,.,TRBV6-6,TGTGCCAGCAGCTTTCGGACAGGGGGCGCCTTCTTTAACACAGATACGCAGTATTTT,CASSFRTGGAFFNTDTQYF
TRBJ1-5,.,.,TRBV15,TGTGCCACCAGCAGAGGGAGACGGGGTCAGCCCCAGCATTTT,CATSRGRRGQPQHF
TRBJ2-5,.,.,TRBV5-1,TGCGCCAGCAGCCCCCAAAGGGGAAAAGAGACCCAGTACTTC,CASSPQRGKETQYF
TRBJ2-2,TRBD1,.,TRBV7-3,TGTGCCAGCAGCTTAAAGGCAGGGGGCAGGACCGGGGAGCTGTTTTTT,CASSLKAGGRTGELFF
TRBJ1-1,.,.,TRBV7-6,TGTGCCAGCCGAGCTTTCACAGGGCCGAACACTGAAGCTTTCTTT,CASRAFTGPNTEAFF
TRBJ2-5,.,.,TRBV7-7,TGTGCCAGCAGCTTTGGCTCCGGGGTACAAGAGACCCAGTACTTC,CASSFGSGVQETQYF
TRBJ1-1,.,.,TRBV10-3,TGTGCCATCACCGGGGGGGGGAACACTGAAGCTTTCTTT,CAITGGGNTEAFF
TRBJ2-7,.,once,TRBV3-1/TRBV3-2,TGTGCCAGCAGCCAAGATCGCGGAGGGGGCAGGTACGAGCAGTACTTC,CASSQDRGGGRYEQYF
TRBJ2-1,.,.,TRBV10-3,TGTGCCATCAGTGACACTACGACTTACAATGAGCAGTTCTTC,CAISDTTTYNEQFF
TRBJ1-2,TRBD1,.,TRBV18,TGTGCCAGCTCGCCGGACAGGGGGAACTATGGCTACACCTTC,CASSPDRGNYGYTF
TRBJ1-1,.,once,TRBV19,TGTGCCAGTAGTATCATACAATCAGGGCCTATGACTGAAGCTTTCTTT,CASSIIQSGPMTEAFF
TRBJ2-5,TRBD2,few,TRBV7-6,TGTGCCAGCAGCTTAGAGGCGGGGGAAGGGGAGACCCAGTACTTC,CASSLEAGEGETQYF
TRBJ1-1,TRBD1,once,TRBV6-5,TGTGCCACCCACTCGACAGGGGGCATGAACACTGAAGCTTTCTTT,CATHSTGGMNTEAFF